The 32 T cell receptor beta chains below all came from one sample that was sequenced in a study of blood T cell repertoires in COVID-19. TCRdb's copy holds only in-frame clones and misses some; the assay was immunoSEQ multiplex PCR. The profile shows around 130,000 clones, 75% to 90% of them singletons. Source material: peripheral blood. These receptors were taken from a man aged 70-80 years with acute or convalescent COVID-19.

The chain has TRBV28 and TRBJ2-5, with 9 bases matching TRBD1. The junction had 9 bases not matched to a gene; V was cut back by 6 bases and J by 4 bases. There are 15 residues in the CDR3. Germline assignment: CDR1 MDHEN and CDR2 SYDVKM. The CDR3 is CASRPQGAYGETQYF. Written as DNA, the CDR3 is TGTGCCAGCAGACCACAGGGGGCGTACGGAGAGACCCAGTACTTC.

This clone was detected once. The rearrangement uses TRBV5-1 and TRBJ2-5; TRBD2 is a possible D gene (5 bases). Germline V gene data show CDR1 as SGHRS and CDR2 as YFSETQ. The V gene lost 0 bases and the J gene lost 1 base, with 16 bases spanning the gap. CDR3 length: 17 amino acids. The CDR3 DNA reads as TGCGCCAGCAGCTTGGGGAGCGGACGGACCTTCCAAGAGACCCAGTACTTC. Protein sequence: CASSLGSGRTFQETQYF.

A few counts support this clone. The chain uses TRBV27 and TRBJ2-3; 8 bases are shared with TRBD2. Germline V gives CDR1 MNHEY, CDR2 SMNVEV (reference sequence). The trim removed 8 bases at V and 3 bases at J, leaving 7 bases unmatched. The CDR3 is made up of 14 amino acids. CDR3 sequence (DNA): TGTGCCAGCGCGGAGCGGGGGAAAACAGATACGCAGTATTTT. The encoded protein is CASAERGKTDTQYF.

The chain combines TRBV4-2 with TRBJ2-1, with TRBD2 matching 8 bases. Looked up from germline, CDR1 is LGHNA and CDR2 is YNFKEQ. Trimming removed 0 bases from V and 6 bases from J; junction bases left unmatched: 7. This CDR3 region has 16 residues. The DNA of the CDR3 is TGTGCCAGCAGCCAAGATCACCTAGCGGGCCTCAATGAGCAGTTCTTC. Residues: CASSQDHLAGLNEQFF.

The chain joins TRBV10-2 to TRBJ2-7, with D possibly TRBD1 on 6 matching bases. Trimming cost V 0 bases and J 4 bases, with 13 bases left between them. CDR3 size: 15 residues. In germline, CDR1 is WSHSY, CDR2 SAAADI. The CDR3 region is CASSESRGRGYEQYF. The CDR3 DNA reads TGCGCCAGCAGTGAGTCGAGAGGCAGGGGTTACGAGCAGTACTTC.

V usage is TRBV24-1 and J usage is TRBJ2-2; no definite D call. Trimming pared 2 bases from V and 6 bases from J, leaving 18 bases between. This CDR3 is 17 amino acids long. CDR1 is KGHDR, CDR2 SFDVKD, per germline. The CDR3 here is CATSDSRGQVRPGELFF. CDR3 DNA sequence: TGTGCCACCAGTGATTCACGTGGGCAGGTTCGACCCGGGGAGCTGTTTTTT.

The J gene is TRBJ2-3, the V gene TRBV10-2; D call uncertain. This CDR3 comprises 13 residues. CDR1 and CDR2 (germline): WSHSY, SAAADI. Trimming stripped 0 bases from V and 4 bases from J, with 5 bases between. CDR3 sequence (DNA): TGCGCCAGCAGTGAGTCAGAGCCAGATACGCAGTATTTT. Amino acid sequence: CASSESEPDTQYF.

This chain joins TRBV6-5 and TRBJ1-2; 7 nucleotides agree with TRBD1. Germline trimming cut 0 bases from V and 4 bases from J; bases unmatched to any gene: 8. The CDR3 sequence is 16 residues long. CDR1 and CDR2 (germline): MNHEY, SVGAGI. The CDR3 bases are TGTGCCAGCAGTTACTCAGACAGGGTGGGGATCTATGGCTACACCTTC. Amino acids: CASSYSDRVGIYGYTF.

The sample holds a few counts of this clone. The rearrangement joins TRBV10-3 to TRBJ1-1; D might be TRBD1 (6 bases). Germline V gene lookup returns CDR1 ENHRY and CDR2 SYGVKD. V was cut by 0 bases and J by 3 bases, with 20 bases left in between. The CDR3 contains 18 residues. The CDR3 region has the DNA TGTGCCATCAGTGAGTCAAGGCAGGGGCTCCTCTTAGACACTGAAGCTTTCTTT. It codes for CAISESRQGLLLDTEAFF.

The genes are TRBV2 and TRBJ1-1; no definite D call. Germline V gives CDR1 SNHLY, CDR2 FYNNEI. The CDR3 loop spans 13 amino acids. The V gene lost 4 bases and the J gene lost 2 bases, with 8 bases spanning the gap. The CDR3: CASSVEANTEAFF. The CDR3, as DNA: TGTGCCAGCAGTGTCGAAGCAAACACTGAAGCTTTCTTT.

Here the CDR3 DNA reads TGCGCCAGCAGCATTTTACGGGCGGGAACTGAAGCTTTCTTT. Amino acids: CASSILRAGTEAFF. The chain joins TRBV5-1 to TRBJ1-1; D is unclear. V gave up 4 bases and J gave up 5 bases, with 15 bases separating them. Germline V lookup: CDR1 SGHRS, CDR2 YFSETQ. The CDR3 is 14 amino acids.

The V and J genes are TRBV11-2 and TRBJ1-1; no definite D call. Trimming cost V 3 bases and J 1 base, with 9 bases left between them. This CDR3 contains 14 residues. Germline CDR1 reads SGHAT; CDR2 reads FQNNGV. CDR3 DNA sequence: TGTGCCAGCAGCTTCCGTTTACAGAACACTGAAGCTTTCTTT. Encoded protein: CASSFRLQNTEAFF.

The chain uses TRBV5-8 and TRBJ2-1, with D maybe TRBD2 (7 bases). The CDR3 runs 15 residues. V was clipped by 3 bases and J by 9 bases, with 19 bases between them. In germline, CDR1 is SGHTS, CDR2 YDEGEE. The CDR3 sequence: CASSSGTNREGEQFF. The CDR3 coding sequence is TGTGCCAGCAGCTCTGGGACAAACAGGGAGGGTGAGCAGTTCTTC.

This clone occurred a few times. The chain uses TRBV10-3 and TRBJ1-1; D is possibly TRBD1 (5 bases). The CDR3 consists of 13 residues. Looked up from germline, CDR1 is ENHRY and CDR2 is SYGVKD. The V end was cut by 11 bases, the J end by 5 bases, with 18 bases between. CDR3 coding DNA: TGTGCCTCCTGGGGAGGGGACGGTACTGAAGCTTTCTTT. Translated, it gives CASWGGDGTEAFF.

In DNA form, the CDR3 reads TGCGCCAGCAGCCCCCGACAGGGCCTGGGGGAGCAGTACTTC. Its protein product is CASSPRQGLGEQYF. This chain uses TRBV5-1 with TRBJ2-7; 7 bases align to TRBD1. After removal of 4 bases from V and 7 bases from J, the junction contained 11 bases not matched to a gene. Germline V gene data show CDR1 as SGHRS and CDR2 as YFSETQ. The CDR3 spans 14 residues. The full variable domain, with the rest looked up from reference TRBV5-1 and TRBJ2-7, is KAGVTQTPRYLIKTRGQQVTLSCSPISGHRSVSWYQQTPGQGLQFLFEYFSETQRNKGNFPGRFSGRQFSNSRSEMNVSTLELGDSALYLCASSPRQGLGEQYFGPGTRLTVT.

J is TRBJ1-2 and V is TRBV7-2, with D possibly matching TRBD1 (6 bases). Germline CDR1 reads SGHTA; CDR2 reads FQGNSA. The CDR3 is 14 residues long. V gave up 5 bases and J gave up 1 base, with 11 bases separating them. CDR3 DNA sequence: TGTGCCAGCAGCGCCCCGGGACATAACTATGGCTACACCTTC. Encoded protein: CASSAPGHNYGYTF. Drawing the rest from reference TRBV7-2 and TRBJ1-2, the complete variable domain is GAGVSQSPSNKVTEKGKDVELRCDPISGHTALYWYRQSLGQGLEFLIYFQGNSAPDKSGLPSDRFSAERTGGSVSTLTIQRTQQEDSAVYLCASSAPGHNYGYTFGSGTRLTVV.

The chain carries TRBV10-3 and TRBJ1-1; 9 bases align to TRBD1. V gave up 10 bases and J gave up 3 bases; unmatched junction bases: 12. Per germline, CDR1 ENHRY and CDR2 SYGVKD. The CDR3 is 15 amino acids. CDR3 protein: CATLNYRGQDTEAFF. CDR3 DNA: TGTGCCACCCTAAACTACAGGGGGCAGGACACTGAAGCTTTCTTT.

The V call is TRBV12-3 or TRBV12-4, the J call TRBJ2-7, with a possible D match to TRBD1 (5 bases). The CDR3 has 11 amino acids. V was clipped by 4 bases and J by 12 bases, with 13 bases between them. The CDR3 sequence: CASSSSGYRYF. The DNA of the CDR3 is TGTGCCAGCAGTTCGTCAGGGTATCGGTACTTC.

This clone was recorded once. V and J are TRBV7-9 and TRBJ1-3; D gene ambiguous. Trimming removed 7 bases from V and 4 bases from J, with 11 bases in between. The CDR3 loop spans 13 amino acids. Germline V gene data show CDR1 as SEHNR and CDR2 as FQNEAQ (reference sequence). DNA for the CDR3: TGTGCCAGCACCACCAATCCCGGAAACACCATATATTTT. Its translation is CASTTNPGNTIYF.

The chain carries TRBV4-1 and TRBJ2-3; TRBD1 aligns across 8 bases. CDR1 and CDR2 (germline): MGHRA, YSYEKL. V gave up 1 base and J gave up 1 base; unmatched junction bases: 4. The CDR3 has 16 amino acids. CDR3 nucleotide sequence: TGCGCCAGCAGCCAAGGTACGGGACAGGGCACAGATACGCAGTATTTT. Its translation is CASSQGTGQGTDTQYF.

This rearrangement joins TRBV5-6 to TRBJ2-7; weak D call: TRBD2 (7 bases). Germline V lookup: CDR1 SGHDT, CDR2 YYEEEE. The CDR3 covers 16 residues. Deletions cut 0 bases from V and 3 bases from J, with 16 bases between. CDR3 sequence reads: CASSLGPGGADYEQYF. The CDR3, as DNA: TGTGCCAGCAGCTTGGGTCCGGGGGGCGCCGACTACGAGCAGTACTTC.

A few counts support this clone. This chain uses TRBV20-1 with TRBJ2-1, with 7 positions matching TRBD2. Germline V gives CDR1 DFQATT, CDR2 SNEGSKA (reference sequence). V trimming: 3 bases; J trimming: 4 bases; junction bases outside the gene matches: 6. The length of the CDR3 is 14 residues. CDR3 amino acids: CSASSLAKYNEQFF. The CDR3 bases are TGCAGTGCTAGTTCACTAGCGAAGTACAATGAGCAGTTCTTC.

This clone has only a few counts. The CDR3: CASSQDPGHSNQPQHF. DNA of the CDR3: TGCGCCAGCAGCCAAGATCCGGGACATAGCAATCAGCCCCAGCATTTT. This sequence joins TRBV4-1 and TRBJ1-5; maybe TRBD1 (6 bases). V dropped 0 bases and J dropped 0 bases, with 9 bases sitting between them. This CDR3 spans 16 amino acids. The germline gives CDR1 MGHRA, CDR2 YSYEKL.

This chain links TRBV7-8 with TRBJ1-6; 7 nucleotides agree with TRBD1. From germline, CDR1 is SGHVS and CDR2 FQNEAQ. CDR3 length: 17 residues. V lost 0 bases and J lost 2; bases outside the gene matches: 4. CDR3 nucleotide sequence: TGTGCCAGCAGCTTAGCCCGGGACAGCACCTATAATTCACCCCTCCACTTT. This sequence encodes CASSLARDSTYNSPLHF. The full variable domain, with the rest looked up from reference TRBV7-8 and TRBJ1-6, is GAGVSQSPRYKVAKRGQDVALRCDPISGHVSLFWYQQALGQGPEFLTYFQNEAQLDKSGLPSDRFFAERPEGSVSTLKIQRTQQEDSAVYLCASSLARDSTYNSPLHFGNGTRLTVT.

The gene calls are TRBV4-2 and TRBJ2-6, with D perhaps matching TRBD2 (5 bases). The length of the CDR3 is 15 residues. The germline V gene encodes CDR1 LGHNA and CDR2 YNFKEQ. V lost 3 bases and J lost 2, with 8 bases in between. The CDR3 here is CASSHGETGANVLTF. CDR3 DNA: TGTGCCAGCAGCCATGGGGAGACTGGGGCCAACGTCCTGACTTTC.

This sequence joins TRBV5-1 and TRBJ2-1; possibly TRBD1 for D (6 bases). The CDR3 is 16 residues long. Germline V lookup: CDR1 SGHRS, CDR2 YFSETQ. V was pared by 0 bases and J by 1 base, with 11 bases between. The CDR3 here is CASSLVRDKSYNEQFF. The CDR3 DNA reads TGCGCCAGCAGCTTGGTCCGGGACAAGTCCTACAATGAGCAGTTCTTC.

In regard to this clone: A read error may produce the germline difference seen at one junction end. The chain uses TRBV7-2 and TRBJ1-2; D remains unclear. The CDR3 has 13 amino acids. From germline, CDR1 is SGHTA and CDR2 FQGNSA. This chain's CDR3 is CASSLATEGTASF. The DNA of the CDR3 is TGTGCCAGCAGCTTAGCCACAGAGGGAACAGCTTCCTTC. Filled out from reference TRBV7-2 and TRBJ1-2, the complete variable domain reads GAGVSQSPSNKVTEKGKDVELRCDPISGHTALYWYRQSLGQGLEFLIYFQGNSAPDKSGLPSDRFSAERTGGSVSTLTIQRTQQEDSAVYLCASSLATEGTASFGSGTRLTVV.

This chain uses TRBV5-1 with TRBJ1-4; D remains unclear. The V end was cut by 0 bases, the J end by 7 bases, with 13 bases between. In germline, CDR1 is SGHRS, CDR2 YFSETQ. This CDR3 comprises 15 residues. The CDR3 coding sequence is TGCGCCAGCAGCTTGGGACTTCAGTTTCCTGAAAAACTGTTTTTT. Its translation is CASSLGLQFPEKLFF.

V is TRBV5-1 and J is TRBJ2-3, with 10 bases identical to TRBD1. This CDR3 has 17 amino acids. The V segment lost 1 base and the J segment 5 bases; nucleotides outside the gene matches: 10. CDR1 and CDR2 from the germline V gene are SGHRS and YFSETQ. The CDR3, as DNA: TGCGCCAGCAGCTTGCTGGGACAGGGGCGGGGTGAAGATACGCAGTATTTT. Translation: CASSLLGQGRGEDTQYF.

This chain uses TRBV11-2 with TRBJ2-5; D is perhaps TRBD2 (6 bases). V lost 1 base and J lost 7, with 19 bases in between. This CDR3 comprises 16 residues. Germline-derived CDR1 and CDR2 are SGHAT and FQNNGV. The CDR3 region has the DNA TGTGCCAGCAGCTTAGGTCCCCTGGGGACTCCAAGGACCCAGTACTTC. Translating it yields CASSLGPLGTPRTQYF. Variable domain in full (rest from reference TRBV11-2 and TRBJ2-5): EAGVAQSPRYKIIEKRQSVAFWCNPISGHATLYWYQQILGQGPKLLIQFQNNGVVDDSQLPKDRFSAERLKGVDSTLKIQPAKLEDSAVYLCASSLGPLGTPRTQYFGPGTRLLVL.

CDR3 in amino acids: CASRGTDRNTDTQYF. Written as DNA, the CDR3 is TGTGCCAGCAGAGGAACGGACAGAAACACAGATACGCAGTATTTT. The chain carries TRBV6-5 and TRBJ2-3; D is perhaps TRBD1 (6 bases). Germline V gene sequence: CDR1 MNHEY, CDR2 SVGAGI. V lost 6 bases to trimming and J lost 2 bases, with 15 bases between them. The CDR3 runs to 15 residues.

J is TRBJ1-1 and V is TRBV7-2; 7 positions agree with TRBD1. The trim removed 5 bases at V and 5 bases at J, leaving 8 bases unmatched. There are 14 residues in the CDR3. Germline-derived CDR1 and CDR2 are SGHTA and FQGNSA. CDR3 nucleotide sequence: TGTGCCAGCAGCCCTTATGCAGGGGGGACTGAAGCTTTCTTT. It yields the protein CASSPYAGGTEAFF.